The T cell receptor (beta chain) described here comes from a study of blood T cell repertoires in COVID-19. Study in general: Nucleic acid was either cDNA or gDNA, and it came from T cells, B-cell-depleted T cells, or PBMCs.

Trimming took 1 base from V and 5 from J; bases not matched to a gene: 7. The CDR3 has 15 amino acids. CDR1 is SGHTA and CDR2 is FQGNSA in the germline V gene. TCRdb's table, derived via immunoSEQ multiplex PCR, lists solely in-frame clones and lacks some. The repertoire holds about 110,000 clones, with 75% to 80% as singletons. The chain employs TRBV7-2 and TRBJ1-2; TRBD1 agrees at 7 bases. Source material: peripheral blood. The receptor's source is a woman older than 75 with active or convalescent COVID-19. CDR3 bases: TGTGCCAGCAGCTTAGGTCTCGGGACAGATTATGGCTACACCTTC. Translating it yields CASSLGLGTDYGYTF.